Listed below are T cell receptor beta chains from one sample, sequenced in a study of blood T cell repertoires in COVID-19. Measured with immunoSEQ multiplex PCR; TCRdb has only the in-frame clones, and not every one. The data show about 180,000 clones, about 81% seen once. The specimen sequenced was peripheral blood. These receptors were collected from a woman of 80 years or more with COVID-19, enrolled during active disease. CDR3s include the opening cysteine and the closing phenylalanine or tryptophan. D genes are given only for firm matches. Where a row states a size, it is once, few, many or the class of an expanded clone; other rows omit it.

v_call: TRBV24-1; clone_size: NA; d_call: TRBD1; j_call: TRBJ2-3; cdr3_nt: TGTGCCACCAGTGAGACCACCGGGACAGGGCTGTATACGCAGTATTTT; cdr3_aa: CATSETTGTGLYTQYF
v_call: TRBV27; clone_size: once; d_call: NA; j_call: TRBJ1-2; cdr3_nt: TGTGCCAGCAGTTCCACAGGGCACGGCTACACCTTC; cdr3_aa: CASSSTGHGYTF
v_call: TRBV29-1; clone_size: NA; d_call: TRBD1; j_call: TRBJ1-1; cdr3_nt: TGCAGCGTTGCATCGGACAGGGAATCTGAAGCTTTCTTT; cdr3_aa: CSVASDRESEAFF
v_call: TRBV10-3; clone_size: NA; d_call: TRBD1; j_call: TRBJ2-2; cdr3_nt: TGTGCCATCAGTCCCCTCGAGGGGGCCTTTAAGGAGCTGTTTTTT; cdr3_aa: CAISPLEGAFKELFF
v_call: TRBV7-8; clone_size: NA; d_call: NA; j_call: TRBJ1-4; cdr3_nt: TGTGCCAGCAGCCCCCACCGATACCGACAGATAACTAATGAAAAACTGTTTTTT; cdr3_aa: CASSPHRYRQITNEKLFF
v_call: TRBV27; clone_size: NA; d_call: TRBD1; j_call: TRBJ1-2; cdr3_nt: TGTGCCAGCAGCTTGACAGGGGGCGCGGATGGCTACACCTTC; cdr3_aa: CASSLTGGADGYTF
v_call: TRBV30; clone_size: once; d_call: NA; j_call: TRBJ1-1; cdr3_nt: TGTGCCTGGGCTCGGGGGGCGTTGAACACTGAAGCTTTCTTT; cdr3_aa: CAWARGALNTEAFF
v_call: TRBV19; clone_size: few; d_call: NA; j_call: TRBJ1-4; cdr3_nt: TGTGCCAGTGGGCCGGGGTTTCTCTCGATAGAAAAACTGTTTTTT; cdr3_aa: CASGPGFLSIEKLFF
v_call: TRBV5-1; clone_size: NA; d_call: TRBD1; j_call: TRBJ1-6; cdr3_nt: TGCGCCAGCAGCTTGTTACAGGGGGCTAATTCACCCCTCCACTTT; cdr3_aa: CASSLLQGANSPLHF
v_call: TRBV11-1; clone_size: once; d_call: NA; j_call: TRBJ1-4; cdr3_nt: TGTGCCAGCAGCCCGGACAGTTTTCGTGAAAAACTGTTTTTT; cdr3_aa: CASSPDSFREKLFF
v_call: TRBV2; clone_size: once; d_call: NA; j_call: TRBJ1-5; cdr3_nt: TGTGCCAGCAATCCGGGGTTTAGCAATCAGCCCCAGCATTTT; cdr3_aa: CASNPGFSNQPQHF
v_call: TRBV28; clone_size: NA; d_call: NA; j_call: TRBJ2-5; cdr3_nt: TGTGCCAGTACAGGGATGCGAGAGACCCAGTACTTC; cdr3_aa: CASTGMRETQYF
v_call: TRBV9; clone_size: NA; d_call: NA; j_call: TRBJ2-7; cdr3_nt: TGTGCCAGCAGCGTAGGGGTCAGGGCGGGGAACGAGCAGTACTTC; cdr3_aa: CASSVGVRAGNEQYF
v_call: TRBV10-3; clone_size: once; d_call: TRBD2; j_call: TRBJ2-2; cdr3_nt: TGTGCCATCAGTCTTGGACTTAGCGGGGGATACACCGGGGAGCTGTTTTTT; cdr3_aa: CAISLGLSGGYTGELFF
v_call: TRBV19; clone_size: NA; d_call: NA; j_call: TRBJ2-5; cdr3_nt: TGTGCCAGTAGTATAGAATCCCGAGGGACCCAGTACTTC; cdr3_aa: CASSIESRGTQYF
v_call: TRBV5-4; clone_size: NA; d_call: TRBD1; j_call: TRBJ1-2; cdr3_nt: TGTGCCAGCAGCTGGACAGGGGGAGTTCAGGGAGATGGCTACACCTTC; cdr3_aa: CASSWTGGVQGDGYTF
v_call: TRBV28; clone_size: NA; d_call: TRBD1; j_call: TRBJ2-7; cdr3_nt: TGTGCCAGCAGGGGACAGGGGGCTTCCTACGAGCAGTACTTC; cdr3_aa: CASRGQGASYEQYF
v_call: TRBV12-3/TRBV12-4; clone_size: NA; d_call: NA; j_call: TRBJ2-3; cdr3_nt: TGTGCCAGCAGGCCTCCTACGGGGGTGGGGCAGTATTTT; cdr3_aa: CASRPPTGVGQYF
v_call: TRBV6-1; clone_size: once; d_call: NA; j_call: TRBJ2-7; cdr3_nt: TGTGCCAGCAGTGAACACCCAGGGTTCGCCGAGCAGTACTTC; cdr3_aa: CASSEHPGFAEQYF
v_call: TRBV6-5; clone_size: few; d_call: NA; j_call: TRBJ1-2; cdr3_nt: TGTGCCAGCAGGGCAGGGTTAGGACATGGCTACACCTTC; cdr3_aa: CASRAGLGHGYTF
v_call: TRBV28; clone_size: NA; d_call: TRBD2; j_call: TRBJ2-1; cdr3_nt: TGTGCCAGCAGGGGCACGACTCGGGCCGTCCCCAAAAAAGCGGGAGAGGGGGATGAGCAGTTCTTC; cdr3_aa: CASRGTTRAVPKKAGEGDEQFF
v_call: TRBV6-5; clone_size: NA; d_call: NA; j_call: TRBJ2-5; cdr3_nt: TGTGCCAGCAGTAGACAGACCCAAGAGACCCAGTACTTC; cdr3_aa: CASSRQTQETQYF